The rows below give T cell receptor beta chains drawn from one sample of a study of blood T cells in healthy people across ages. One entry per CDR3 protein, called by TCRdb with MiXCR from the 5' RACE reads. The sample records about 600,000 distinct CDR3 sequences, 47% being singletons. Sequenced: blood. The receptors here all came from a man older than 75 in good health. Both conserved end residues are part of each CDR3. The D gene is left open where the match is weak. Clone size is shown for a subset of rows, as once, few, many or a class of expanded clone.

j_gene,v_gene,abundance,d_gene,CDR3nt,CDR3aa
TRBJ2-2,TRBV6-6,.,.,TGTGCCAGCAATACCGGGACGCTAAACGCCGGGGAGCTGTTTTTT,CASNTGTLNAGELFF
TRBJ1-1,TRBV28,few,.,TGTGCCAGCAGTATACAGGGATTGGGGAACACTGAAGCTTTCTTT,CASSIQGLGNTEAFF
TRBJ2-3,TRBV4-2,.,TRBD2,TGTGCCAGCAGCCAAGATCTGCTAGCGGGAGTCCCAGATACGCAGTATTTT,CASSQDLLAGVPDTQYF
TRBJ1-2,TRBV28,.,.,TGTGCCAGCACCCCTCCCCCGGGGCCCTATGGCTACACCTTC,CASTPPPGPYGYTF
TRBJ2-3,TRBV7-2,.,TRBD2,TGTGCCAGCAGCCCGATCGGGACTAGCGGACCCCCCACAGATACGCAGTATTTT,CASSPIGTSGPPTDTQYF
TRBJ2-7,TRBV6-6,many,.,TGTGCCAGCAGTTACTCCTCAGGGACCTACGAGCAGTACTTC,CASSYSSGTYEQYF
TRBJ1-5,TRBV7-2,.,.,TGTGCCAGCAGTCCAGGGGCCACGTCGCCTTATAGCAATCAGCCCCAGCATTTT,CASSPGATSPYSNQPQHF
TRBJ2-3,TRBV6-6,many,TRBD1,TGTGCCAGCAGCCACCCAGGGGGCGATGCAGATACGCAGTATTTT,CASSHPGGDADTQYF
TRBJ2-6,TRBV6-1,.,.,TGTGCCAGCACCCGGACAGGAGGGTTGAACTCTGGGGCCAACGTCCTGACTTTC,CASTRTGGLNSGANVLTF
TRBJ2-2,TRBV25-1,once,.,TGTGCCAGCAGTTCGGACAGGAACACCGGGGAGCTGTTTTTT,CASSSDRNTGELFF
TRBJ2-1,TRBV20-1,.,.,TGCAGGGGGGAGTCCTCCTACAATGAGCAGTTCTTC,CRGESSYNEQFF
TRBJ2-5,TRBV4-2,.,TRBD2,TGTGCCAGCAGCCCCAGCCCCCCCTTTCTAGCGGAGCCTCAAGAGACCCAGTACTTC,CASSPSPPFLAEPQETQYF
TRBJ1-5,TRBV7-9,.,TRBD1,TGTGCCAGCAGCCAGGGGGTTAATCAGCCCCAGCATTTT,CASSQGVNQPQHF
TRBJ2-5,TRBV6-5,many,.,TGTGCCAGCAGTTACTCGGAAGGGCCCTGGGAGACCCAGTACTTC,CASSYSEGPWETQYF
TRBJ2-7,TRBV18,.,TRBD1,TGTGTCAGCTCACTGGGACAGAGCGAGCAGTACTTC,CVSSLGQSEQYF
TRBJ1-2,TRBV28,.,.,TGTGCCAGCACCTTCAGGGGAGCTAACTATGGCTACACCTTC,CASTFRGANYGYTF
TRBJ2-7,TRBV5-1,few,.,TGCGCCAGCACCCCCGGGACGTTCTCCTACGAGCAGTACTTC,CASTPGTFSYEQYF
TRBJ1-6,TRBV20-1,.,.,TGCAGTGTTCCGGGGGGCTCACCCCTCCACTTT,CSVPGGSPLHF
TRBJ2-1,TRBV12-5,.,.,TGTGCTAGTGGTTTGTCATCCTCTAGTGGTGAGCAGTTCTTC,CASGLSSSSGEQFF
TRBJ1-1,TRBV7-2,once,.,TGTGCCAGCAGCCAGCGTTCCAACACTGAAGCTTTCTTT,CASSQRSNTEAFF
TRBJ2-7,TRBV7-2,few,.,TGTGCCAGCAGCCGGGACAACTACGAGCAGTACTTC,CASSRDNYEQYF
TRBJ2-7,TRBV5-5,few,TRBD2,TGTGCCAGCAGCTTGAGGCCTAGCGGGAGCGACGAGCAGTACTTC,CASSLRPSGSDEQYF
TRBJ2-7,TRBV27,few,.,TGTGCCAGCAGTTTGACATACAAGGGCTCCTACGAGCAGTACTTC,CASSLTYKGSYEQYF
TRBJ2-7,TRBV12-3/TRBV12-4,.,TRBD2,TGTGCCAGCAGTCCCCGCGGGGTAGCGGGAGGAGTCTCCTACGAGCAGTACTTC,CASSPRGVAGGVSYEQYF
TRBJ2-7,TRBV3-1,.,TRBD1,TGTGCCAGCAGCCTGACCGGGACAGGGAATGGCGAGCAGTACTTC,CASSLTGTGNGEQYF
TRBJ2-3,TRBV5-1,.,TRBD1,TGCGCCAGCAGCTTGGACGGACAGGGCGCAGATACGCAGTATTTT,CASSLDGQGADTQYF
TRBJ2-3,TRBV7-6,.,.,TGTGCCAACAGCTTCCAAGGTGGGGGCGCAGATACGCAGTATTTT,CANSFQGGGADTQYF
TRBJ1-2,TRBV4-3,.,TRBD1,TGCGCCAGCAGCCAGATAACAGGGGACGGTGGCTACACCTTC,CASSQITGDGGYTF
TRBJ2-2,TRBV20-1,.,.,TGCAGTGCTAGAGACGCAGGGACGAACACCGGGGAGCTGTTTTTT,CSARDAGTNTGELFF
TRBJ2-1,TRBV7-2,.,.,TGTGCCAGCAGCTTAGACCCCAGATCAACAGGGAGCTCCTACAATGAGCAGTTCTTC,CASSLDPRSTGSSYNEQFF
TRBJ2-7,TRBV7-7,few,TRBD2,TGTGCCAGCAGCTTGACTAGCGGGAGTTTCTACGAGCAGTACTTC,CASSLTSGSFYEQYF
TRBJ1-1,TRBV7-9,.,.,TGTGCCAGCAGCTTGCTCGCTGAAGCTTTCTTT,CASSLLAEAFF
TRBJ2-7,TRBV20-1,many,.,TGCAGTGCTAGAGCTTCCCGGTCGTTTCACTACGAGCAGTACTTC,CSARASRSFHYEQYF
TRBJ2-5,TRBV28,.,TRBD1,TGTGCCAGCAGTCTAGACAGGGACAGCCACCAAGAGACCCAGTACTTC,CASSLDRDSHQETQYF
TRBJ1-2,TRBV7-2,.,.,TGTGCCAGCAGCTCGACTGGCAGGACACCTTATGGCTACACCTTC,CASSSTGRTPYGYTF
TRBJ2-3,TRBV2,.,TRBD2,TGTGCCAGCCTCGGGACTAGCGGGAGCACAGATACGCAGTATTTT,CASLGTSGSTDTQYF
TRBJ2-6,TRBV20-1,few,.,TGCAGTGCTCCCGGGACTCTCCTCTCTGGGGCCAACGTCCTGACTTTC,CSAPGTLLSGANVLTF
TRBJ1-1,TRBV7-2,.,.,TGTGCCAGCAGCTTGGGCAGCCTAATGAACACTGAAGCTTTCTTT,CASSLGSLMNTEAFF
TRBJ2-3,TRBV7-2,few,TRBD2,TGTGCCAGCAGCTTAAGGGCGGGGGGAGATACGCAGTATTTT,CASSLRAGGDTQYF
TRBJ2-5,TRBV5-5,.,.,TGTGCCAGCAGCACGGCGGGATTCCCCGCAGTATTGGGGACCCAGTACTTC,CASSTAGFPAVLGTQYF
TRBJ1-1,TRBV4-2,.,TRBD1,TGTGCCAGCAGCCACAGACCGGGACAGGGAAACACTGAAGCTTTCTTT,CASSHRPGQGNTEAFF
TRBJ1-1,TRBV7-2,.,.,TGTGCCAGCAGCTTAGATCCCTACACTGAAGCTTTCTTT,CASSLDPYTEAFF
TRBJ2-1,TRBV20-1,.,.,TGCAGTGCTACGGTGGGCGGTCGAAATGAGCAGTTCTTC,CSATVGGRNEQFF
TRBJ2-2,TRBV7-9,few,.,TGTGCCAGCAGCTTAGTGTGGGCCGAGAACACCGGGGAGCTGTTTTTT,CASSLVWAENTGELFF
TRBJ2-6,TRBV10-3,.,.,TGTGCCATCAGTGACTCTGGGGCCAACGTCCTGACTTTC,CAISDSGANVLTF
TRBJ1-2,TRBV6-6,.,TRBD1,TGTGCCAGCAGTTCCCCGGACAGGGGAGACAACTATGGCTACACCTTC,CASSSPDRGDNYGYTF
TRBJ2-1,TRBV27,many,TRBD2,TGTGCCAGCAGTTTATCGCGGGAGGTGGGCAATGAGCAGTTCTTC,CASSLSREVGNEQFF
TRBJ1-6,TRBV6-5,.,.,TGTGCCAGCAGGCGGACGATTAATTCACCCCTCCACTTT,CASRRTINSPLHF
TRBJ1-2,TRBV29-1,.,.,TGCAGCGTTGAATGGGACGTCTATGGCTACACCTTC,CSVEWDVYGYTF
TRBJ1-5,TRBV7-2,.,.,TGTGCCAGCAGCAGCACAGGGAGTAGCAATCAGCCCCAGCATTTT,CASSSTGSSNQPQHF
TRBJ2-7,TRBV7-2,few,TRBD1,TGTGCCAGCAGCGCCACAGGGGGCGAATGGTACGAGCAGTACTTC,CASSATGGEWYEQYF
TRBJ2-6,TRBV7-6,few,.,TGTGCCAGCAGCTTATTGGGCCCCTTCTCTGGGGCCAACGTCCTGACTTTC,CASSLLGPFSGANVLTF
TRBJ2-5,TRBV5-1,few,.,TGCGCCAGCAGCACTGGGCGGACCCAAGAGACCCAGTACTTC,CASSTGRTQETQYF
TRBJ2-5,TRBV11-2,.,.,TGTGCCAGCAGCTTAGGGACCCAGTACTTC,CASSLGTQYF